This T cell receptor beta chain was captured by sequencing in a study of blood T cell repertoires in COVID-19. TCRdb's copy holds only in-frame clones and misses some; the assay was immunoSEQ multiplex PCR. The sample consists of about 87,000 clones, more than 75% of them appearing once. Trimming took off 5 bases at V and 2 bases at J, with 16 bases between the two ends. There are 16 residues in the CDR3. Germline-derived CDR1 and CDR2 are SEHNR and FQNEAQ (reference sequence). The rearrangement uses TRBV7-9 and TRBJ1-5; TRBD1 is a possible D gene (6 bases). Sequenced material: peripheral blood. This TCR came from a man in his forties with acute or convalescent COVID-19. The CDR3 sequence is CASSPVGGMGNQPQHF. CDR3 sequence (DNA): TGTGCCAGCAGCCCGGTAGGGGGAATGGGCAATCAGCCCCAGCATTTT.